This note documents a single TCR beta chain sequence. Its antigen is not identified. The CDR3 spans 15 residues. With 1 base removed from V and 2 bases from J, the gap between germline ends came to 10 bases. Germline V CDR1 and CDR2: SNHLY, FYNNEI. The data were obtained in a study of T cells in Graves' hyperthyroidism and ophthalmopathy. Study information: The authors collected peripheral blood at initial diagnosis, before any treatment. Study findings and constraints: Blood also carried most thyroid clonotypes expanded above 0.001.

A lack of ophthalmopathy progression within 18 months defined stable Graves' hyperthyroidism. Source material for PBMCs was over 7.5 ml fresh peripheral blood. Amplification of TCR beta CDR3 regions used RNA as the template. The TCR CDR3 was amplified in a first-round RT-PCR using the HTBI primer set. TCRdb independently ran MiXCR on the multiplex PCR reads; one entry per CDR3 protein. The sample carries about 400,000 distinct CDR3 sequences, about 15% recorded once. The specimen was blood. The origin of this receptor is a woman aged 25 to 39 with Graves' hyperthyroidism. This rearrangement joins TRBV2 to TRBJ2-3; no definite D call. CDR3 sequence (DNA): TGTGCCAGCAGTGAAGAAGCACCTCTCACAGATACGCAGTATTTT. Protein: CASSEEAPLTDTQYF.